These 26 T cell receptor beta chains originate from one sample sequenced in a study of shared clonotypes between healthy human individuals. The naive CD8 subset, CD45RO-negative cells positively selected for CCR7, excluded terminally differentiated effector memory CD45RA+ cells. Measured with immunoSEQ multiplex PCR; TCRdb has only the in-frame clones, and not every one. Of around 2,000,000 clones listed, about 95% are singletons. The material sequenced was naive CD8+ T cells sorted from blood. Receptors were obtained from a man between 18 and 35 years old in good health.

CDR3 nucleotide sequence: TGTGCCAGTAGTACGAGGTCCGGACTGGAGAAAGAGACCCAGTACTTC. It specifies CASSTRSGLEKETQYF. This chain connects TRBV19 to TRBJ2-5; possible D gene TRBD2, 5 bases. Germline assignment: CDR1 LNHDA and CDR2 SQIVND (reference sequence). V was shortened by 4 bases and J by 3 bases, with 18 bases between the two germline ends. This CDR3 comprises 16 residues.

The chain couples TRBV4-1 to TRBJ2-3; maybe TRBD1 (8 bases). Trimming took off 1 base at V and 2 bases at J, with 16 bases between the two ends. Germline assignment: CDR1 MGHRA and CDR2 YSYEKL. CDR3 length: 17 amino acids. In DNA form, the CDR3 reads TGCGCCAGCAGCCAAGGGGGGGGACAGGCTTTCACAGATACGCAGTATTTT. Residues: CASSQGGGQAFTDTQYF.

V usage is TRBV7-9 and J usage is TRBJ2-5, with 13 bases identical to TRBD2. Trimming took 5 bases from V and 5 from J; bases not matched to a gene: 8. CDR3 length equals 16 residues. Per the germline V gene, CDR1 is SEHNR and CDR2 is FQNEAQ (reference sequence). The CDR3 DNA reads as TGTGCCAGCAGCGGAGGACTAGCGGGAGCTAGGGAGACCCAGTACTTC. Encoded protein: CASSGGLAGARETQYF.

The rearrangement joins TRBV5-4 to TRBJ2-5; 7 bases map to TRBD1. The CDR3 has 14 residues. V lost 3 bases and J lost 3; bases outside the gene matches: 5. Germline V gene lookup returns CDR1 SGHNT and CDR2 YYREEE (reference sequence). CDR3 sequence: CASSSGTVEETQYF. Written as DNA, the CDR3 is TGTGCCAGCAGCTCCGGGACAGTTGAAGAGACCCAGTACTTC.

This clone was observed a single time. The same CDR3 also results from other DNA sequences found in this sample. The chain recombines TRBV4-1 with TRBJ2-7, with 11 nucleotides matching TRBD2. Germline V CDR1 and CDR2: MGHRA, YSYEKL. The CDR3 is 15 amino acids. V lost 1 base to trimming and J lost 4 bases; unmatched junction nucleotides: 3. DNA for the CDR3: TGCGCCAGCAGCCAAGTAGCGGGGGGGCGGTACGAGCAGTACTTC. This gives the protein CASSQVAGGRYEQYF.

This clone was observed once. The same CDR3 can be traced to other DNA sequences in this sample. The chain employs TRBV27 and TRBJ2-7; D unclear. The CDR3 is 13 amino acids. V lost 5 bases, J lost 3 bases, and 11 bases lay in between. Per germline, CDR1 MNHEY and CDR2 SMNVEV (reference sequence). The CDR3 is CASSPWTGYEQYF. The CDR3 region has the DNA TGTGCCAGCAGTCCCTGGACCGGCTACGAGCAGTACTTC.

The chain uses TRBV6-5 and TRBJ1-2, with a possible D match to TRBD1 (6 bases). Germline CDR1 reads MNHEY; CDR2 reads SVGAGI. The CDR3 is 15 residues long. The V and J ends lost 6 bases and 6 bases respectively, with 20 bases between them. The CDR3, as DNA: TGTGCCAGCAGCCCCACCCTGACAGGCAAGAATGGCTACACCTTC. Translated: CASSPTLTGKNGYTF.

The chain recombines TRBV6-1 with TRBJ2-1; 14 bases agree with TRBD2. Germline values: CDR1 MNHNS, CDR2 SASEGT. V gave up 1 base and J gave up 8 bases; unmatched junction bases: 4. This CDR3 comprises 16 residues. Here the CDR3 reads CASSEGTSGGLYEQFF. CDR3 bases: TGTGCCAGCAGTGAAGGGACTAGCGGGGGGCTCTATGAGCAGTTCTTC.

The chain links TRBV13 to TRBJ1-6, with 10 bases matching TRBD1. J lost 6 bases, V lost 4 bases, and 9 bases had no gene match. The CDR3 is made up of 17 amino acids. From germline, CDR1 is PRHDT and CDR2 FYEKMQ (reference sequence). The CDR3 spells CASSSSRDRGSNSPLHF. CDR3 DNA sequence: TGTGCCAGCAGCTCGTCAAGGGACAGGGGATCTAATTCACCCCTCCACTTT.

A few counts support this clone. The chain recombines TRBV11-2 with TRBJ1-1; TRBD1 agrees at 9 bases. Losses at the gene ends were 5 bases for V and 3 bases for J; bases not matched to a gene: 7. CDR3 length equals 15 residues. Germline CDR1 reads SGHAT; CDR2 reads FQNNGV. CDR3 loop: CASSPGQGWDTEAFF. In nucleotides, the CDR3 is TGTGCCAGCAGCCCCGGACAGGGGTGGGACACTGAAGCTTTCTTT.

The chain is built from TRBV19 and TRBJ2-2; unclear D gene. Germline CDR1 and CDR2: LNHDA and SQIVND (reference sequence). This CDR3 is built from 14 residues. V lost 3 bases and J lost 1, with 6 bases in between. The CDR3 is CASSILGNTGELFF. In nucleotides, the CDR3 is TGTGCCAGTAGTATCCTGGGGAACACCGGGGAGCTGTTTTTT.

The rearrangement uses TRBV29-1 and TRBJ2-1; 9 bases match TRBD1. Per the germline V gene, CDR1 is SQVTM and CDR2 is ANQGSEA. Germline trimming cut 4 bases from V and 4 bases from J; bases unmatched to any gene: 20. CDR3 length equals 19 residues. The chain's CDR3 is CSVVLNEGEDRGFYNEQFF. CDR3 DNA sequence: TGCAGCGTTGTGTTGAACGAAGGGGAGGACAGGGGTTTTTACAATGAGCAGTTCTTC.

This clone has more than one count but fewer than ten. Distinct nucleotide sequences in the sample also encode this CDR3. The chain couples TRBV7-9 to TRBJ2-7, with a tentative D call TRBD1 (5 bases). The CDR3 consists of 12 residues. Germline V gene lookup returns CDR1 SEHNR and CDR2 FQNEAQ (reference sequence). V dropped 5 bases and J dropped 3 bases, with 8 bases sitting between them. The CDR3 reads CASSTDSYEQYF. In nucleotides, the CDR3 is TGTGCCAGCAGCACCGACAGCTACGAGCAGTACTTC.

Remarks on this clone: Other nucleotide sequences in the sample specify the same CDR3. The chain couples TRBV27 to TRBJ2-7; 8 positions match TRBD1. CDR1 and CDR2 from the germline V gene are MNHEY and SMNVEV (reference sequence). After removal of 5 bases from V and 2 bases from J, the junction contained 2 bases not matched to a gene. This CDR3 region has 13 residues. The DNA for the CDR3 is TGTGCCAGCAGTGTGACAGGGGCCTACGAGCAGTACTTC. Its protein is CASSVTGAYEQYF.

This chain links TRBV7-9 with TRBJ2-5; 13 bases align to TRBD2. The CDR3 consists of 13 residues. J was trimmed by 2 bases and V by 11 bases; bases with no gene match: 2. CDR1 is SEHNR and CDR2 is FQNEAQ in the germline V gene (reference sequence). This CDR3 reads CAWTSGGQETQYF. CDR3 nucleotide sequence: TGTGCCTGGACTAGCGGGGGTCAAGAGACCCAGTACTTC.

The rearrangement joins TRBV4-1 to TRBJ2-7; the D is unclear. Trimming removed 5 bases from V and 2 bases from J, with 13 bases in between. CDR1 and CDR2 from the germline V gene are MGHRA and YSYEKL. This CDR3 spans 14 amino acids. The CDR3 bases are TGCGCCAGCAGCTCCACGGCGAGCCCCTACGAGCAGTACTTC. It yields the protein CASSSTASPYEQYF.

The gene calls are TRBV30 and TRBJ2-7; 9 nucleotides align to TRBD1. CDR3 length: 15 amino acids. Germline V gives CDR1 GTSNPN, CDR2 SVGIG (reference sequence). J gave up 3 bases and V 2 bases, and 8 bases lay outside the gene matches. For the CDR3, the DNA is TGTGCCTGGAGTCCAACCGGACAGGGGCACTACGAGCAGTACTTC. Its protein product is CAWSPTGQGHYEQYF.

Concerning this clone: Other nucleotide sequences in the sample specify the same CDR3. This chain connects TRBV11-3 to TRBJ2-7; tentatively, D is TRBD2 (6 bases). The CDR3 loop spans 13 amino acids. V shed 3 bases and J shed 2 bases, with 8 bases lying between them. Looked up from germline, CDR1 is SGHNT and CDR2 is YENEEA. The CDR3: CASSFGGTYEQYF. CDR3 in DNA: TGTGCCAGCAGCTTCGGGGGAACCTACGAGCAGTACTTC.

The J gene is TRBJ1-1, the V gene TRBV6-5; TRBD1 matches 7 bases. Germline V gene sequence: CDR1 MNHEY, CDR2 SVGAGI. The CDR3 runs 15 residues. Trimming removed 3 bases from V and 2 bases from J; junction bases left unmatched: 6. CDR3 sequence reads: CASSYSTGINTEAFF. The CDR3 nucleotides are TGTGCCAGCAGTTATTCGACAGGGATTAACACTGAAGCTTTCTTT.

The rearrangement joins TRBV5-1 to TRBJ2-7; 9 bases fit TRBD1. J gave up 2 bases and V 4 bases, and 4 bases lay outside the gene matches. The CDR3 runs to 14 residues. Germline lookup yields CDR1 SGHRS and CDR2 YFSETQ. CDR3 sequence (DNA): TGCGCCAGCAGCACCACAGGGGGCACCTACGAGCAGTACTTC. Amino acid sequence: CASSTTGGTYEQYF.

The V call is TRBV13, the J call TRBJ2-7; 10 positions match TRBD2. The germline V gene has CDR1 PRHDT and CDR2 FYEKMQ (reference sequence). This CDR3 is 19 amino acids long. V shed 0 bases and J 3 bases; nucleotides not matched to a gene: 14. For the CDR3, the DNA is TGTGCCAGCAGCTTAGGTGTATTAGGGACTAGCGTAGCCTTCTACGAGCAGTACTTC. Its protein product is CASSLGVLGTSVAFYEQYF.

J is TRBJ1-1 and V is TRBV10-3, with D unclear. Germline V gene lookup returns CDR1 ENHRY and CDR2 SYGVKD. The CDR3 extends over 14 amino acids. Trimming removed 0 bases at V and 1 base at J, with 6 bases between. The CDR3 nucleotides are TGTGCCATCAGTGAGTCGCCTGGGAACACTGAAGCTTTCTTT. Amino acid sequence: CAISESPGNTEAFF.

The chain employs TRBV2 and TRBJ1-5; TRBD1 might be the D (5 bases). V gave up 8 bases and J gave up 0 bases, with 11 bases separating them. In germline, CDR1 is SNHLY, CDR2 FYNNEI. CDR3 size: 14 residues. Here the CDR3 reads CASGGGDSNQPQHF. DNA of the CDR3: TGTGCCAGCGGGGGGGGTGATAGCAATCAGCCCCAGCATTTT.

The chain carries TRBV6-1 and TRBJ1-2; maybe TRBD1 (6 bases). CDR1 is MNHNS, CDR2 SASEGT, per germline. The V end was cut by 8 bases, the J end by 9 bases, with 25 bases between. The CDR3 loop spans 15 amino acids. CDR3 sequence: CASPTPTGHGTRYTF. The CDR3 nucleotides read TGTGCCAGCCCGACCCCAACGGGACACGGGACGCGCTACACCTTC.

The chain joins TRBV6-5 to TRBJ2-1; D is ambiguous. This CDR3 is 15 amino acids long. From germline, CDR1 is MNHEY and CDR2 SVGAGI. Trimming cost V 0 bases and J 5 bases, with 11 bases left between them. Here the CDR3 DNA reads TGTGCCAGCAGTTACTCCCTTGGGTCGGACAATGAGCAGTTCTTC. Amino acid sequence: CASSYSLGSDNEQFF.

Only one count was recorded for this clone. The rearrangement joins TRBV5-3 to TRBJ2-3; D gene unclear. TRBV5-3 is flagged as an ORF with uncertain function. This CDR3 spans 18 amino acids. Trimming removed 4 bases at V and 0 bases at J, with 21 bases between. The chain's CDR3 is CARSPPCGVNISTDTQYF. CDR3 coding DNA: TGTGCCAGAAGCCCACCCTGTGGTGTGAACATAAGCACAGATACGCAGTATTTT.